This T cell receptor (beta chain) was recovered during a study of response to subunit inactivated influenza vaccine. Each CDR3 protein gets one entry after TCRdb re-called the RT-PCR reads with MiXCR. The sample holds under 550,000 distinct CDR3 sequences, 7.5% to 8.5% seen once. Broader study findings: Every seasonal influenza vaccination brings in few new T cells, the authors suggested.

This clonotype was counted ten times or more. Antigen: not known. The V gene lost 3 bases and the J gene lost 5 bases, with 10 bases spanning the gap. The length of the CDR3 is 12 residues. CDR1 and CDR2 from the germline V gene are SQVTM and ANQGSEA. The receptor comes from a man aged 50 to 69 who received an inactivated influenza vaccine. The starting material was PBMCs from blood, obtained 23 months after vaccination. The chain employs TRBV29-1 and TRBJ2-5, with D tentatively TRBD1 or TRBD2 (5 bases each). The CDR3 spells CSVDGDPETQYF. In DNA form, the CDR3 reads TGCAGCGTTGACGGGGACCCGGAGACCCAGTACTTC.